This is a list of T cell receptor beta chains from one sample in a study of cytomegalovirus exposure and HLA in healthy donors. Assay used: immunoSEQ multiplex PCR; TCRdb lists only in-frame clones, some missing. The data contain 60,000 to 85,000 clones, 96% of them seen just once; the ten biggest clones take up 4.5%. The sequenced sample was PBMCs. These receptors were taken from a woman between 18 and 29 years old in good health and CMV-seropositive. CDR3s include the opening cysteine and the closing phenylalanine or tryptophan. D genes are given only for firm matches. Expanded clones are given a class, and other clones once, few, many or no size at all.

j_call,d_call,clone_size,v_call,cdr3_aa,cdr3_nt
TRBJ1-2,TRBD1,-,TRBV4-3,CASSQDFGTGLYGYTF,TGCGCCAGCAGCCAAGATTTCGGGACAGGGCTCTATGGCTACACCTTC
TRBJ2-3,TRBD2,-,TRBV30,CAWSTSGISVDTQYF,TGTGCCTGGAGTACTAGCGGGATTTCAGTAGATACGCAGTATTTT
TRBJ2-1,TRBD1,once,TRBV18,CASSRLGTGLDNEQFF,TGTGCCAGCTCACGCCTCGGGACAGGGCTCGACAATGAGCAGTTCTTC
TRBJ2-5,-,-,TRBV4-1,CASGSVVGSRETQYF,TGCGCCAGCGGATCCGTTGTGGGGAGCCGGGAGACCCAGTACTTC
TRBJ1-1,-,-,TRBV6-5,CASRIGQSSEAFF,TGTGCCAGCAGGATCGGACAGTCGTCAGAAGCTTTCTTT
TRBJ1-4,-,-,TRBV10-3,CAISEGQTNNEKLFF,TGTGCCATCAGCGAAGGACAGACGAATAATGAAAAACTGTTTTTT
TRBJ2-1,TRBD2,-,TRBV19,CASSIKLAGGISSYNEQFF,TGTGCCAGTAGTATCAAACTAGCGGGAGGAATAAGCTCCTACAATGAGCAGTTCTTC
TRBJ2-7,-,-,TRBV6-6,CASSYVEGAGEQYF,TGTGCCAGCAGTTACGTGGAGGGGGCAGGCGAGCAGTACTTC
TRBJ2-2,TRBD2,-,TRBV14,CASSQDYSAGLAGAGTGELFF,TGTGCCAGCAGCCAAGATTATAGTGCGGGACTAGCGGGAGCCGGCACCGGGGAGCTGTTTTTT
TRBJ2-3,TRBD1,once,TRBV5-1,CASSSEGTGTDTQYF,TGCGCCAGCAGCTCTGAGGGGACAGGCACAGATACGCAGTATTTT
TRBJ2-7,TRBD1,-,TRBV4-2,CASSQGTGNEQYF,TGTGCCAGCAGCCAAGGGACAGGGAACGAGCAGTACTTC
TRBJ2-7,TRBD2,once,TRBV6-5,CASRTGTSSYEQYF,TGTGCCAGCAGGACCGGGACTAGCTCCTACGAGCAGTACTTC
TRBJ2-2,TRBD2,-,TRBV4-1,CASRPAGGPGGELFF,TGCGCCAGCAGACCAGCGGGAGGGCCCGGCGGGGAGCTGTTTTTT
TRBJ1-4,-,-,TRBV28,CASSAPGGEGEKLFF,TGTGCCAGCAGTGCACCGGGGGGAGAGGGTGAAAAACTGTTTTTT
TRBJ2-7,-,-,TRBV6-6,CASSYSRGQGTYEQYF,TGTGCCAGCAGTTACTCGCGGGGTCAAGGGACCTACGAGCAGTACTTC
TRBJ1-1,TRBD1,-,TRBV9,CASSVDRGGTEAFF,TGTGCCAGCAGCGTCGACAGGGGAGGCACTGAAGCTTTCTTT
TRBJ2-1,TRBD1,-,TRBV5-8,CASSLEGQGYDEQFF,TGTGCCAGCAGCTTGGAAGGACAGGGATATGATGAGCAGTTCTTC
TRBJ2-7,-,few,TRBV25-1,CASSESEGTYEQYF,TGTGCCAGCAGTGAATCGGAGGGAACCTACGAGCAGTACTTC
TRBJ2-1,-,-,TRBV2,CASSVGQGWLFF,TGTGCCAGCAGTGTAGGGCAGGGCTGGCTGTTCTTC
TRBJ2-1,-,-,TRBV14,CASSPLTPRLGNEQFF,TGTGCCAGCAGCCCACTCACTCCTAGATTGGGCAATGAGCAGTTCTTC
TRBJ2-2,-,-,TRBV19,CASSRPGGSGWGELFF,TGTGCCAGTAGTCGCCCAGGGGGGAGCGGTTGGGGGGAGCTGTTTTTT
TRBJ2-1,TRBD2,once,TRBV30,CAWSVLLRELLFF,TGTGCCTGGAGTGTACTGTTGCGGGAGCTTTTGTTCTTC
TRBJ2-1,TRBD2,-,TRBV19,CASSRTSRTPYNEQFF,TGTGCCAGTAGTAGGACTAGCAGAACCCCCTACAATGAGCAGTTCTTC
TRBJ2-5,TRBD2,once,TRBV4-2,CASSHGTTQYQETQYF,TGTGCCAGCAGCCACGGGACTACACAGTACCAAGAGACCCAGTACTTC
TRBJ2-2,TRBD2,-,TRBV6-6,CASSYAGGRTGELFF,TGTGCCAGCAGTTACGCCGGCGGGAGAACCGGGGAGCTGTTTTTT
TRBJ1-1,-,-,TRBV28,CASSPVFAEAFF,TGTGCCAGCAGTCCGGTTTTTGCTGAAGCTTTCTTT
TRBJ2-3,-,-,TRBV10-3,CAISEYPGDTQYF,TGTGCCATCAGTGAGTACCCAGGGGATACGCAGTATTTT
TRBJ2-7,-,once,TRBV9,CASSVGIAADSYEQYF,TGTGCCAGCAGCGTAGGAATAGCGGCGGACTCCTACGAGCAGTACTTC
TRBJ1-1,TRBD1,-,TRBV6-1,CASSGGATGGTEAFF,TGTGCCAGCAGCGGAGGGGCGACAGGGGGGACTGAAGCTTTCTTT
TRBJ1-1,-,-,TRBV28,CASMRQLNTEAFF,TGTGCCAGCATGCGACAGCTGAACACTGAAGCTTTCTTT
TRBJ1-4,-,-,TRBV5-4,CASSPEAGNEKLFF,TGTGCCAGCAGCCCGGAGGCGGGTAATGAAAAACTGTTTTTT
TRBJ2-1,TRBD2,-,TRBV7-9,CASSFRRTSGRVNEQFF,TGTGCCAGCAGCTTCCGGAGGACTAGCGGGAGAGTCAATGAGCAGTTCTTC
TRBJ1-1,TRBD1,-,TRBV4-1,CASSLGTGRLDTEAFF,TGCGCCAGCAGCCTAGGGACAGGGCGGCTTGACACTGAAGCTTTCTTT
TRBJ2-7,TRBD1,-,TRBV2,CASRPGQGADEQYF,TGTGCCAGCAGACCCGGACAGGGGGCTGATGAGCAGTACTTC
TRBJ2-5,-,-,TRBV25-1,CASSPNRLQETQYF,TGTGCCAGCAGTCCCAACAGGCTCCAAGAGACCCAGTACTTC
TRBJ1-4,-,-,TRBV5-1,CASSRGGTEGGGGKLFF,TGCGCCAGCAGCCGGGGAGGAACCGAAGGGGGGGGAGGAAAACTGTTTTTT
TRBJ2-1,TRBD2,-,TRBV7-3,CASSTRSPGTSGLSSYNEQFF,TGTGCCAGCAGCACCCGGTCTCCCGGGACTAGCGGGCTAAGCTCCTACAATGAGCAGTTCTTC
TRBJ2-7,TRBD1,-,TRBV7-2,CASSFVRDRGSEQYF,TGTGCCAGCAGCTTCGTGCGGGACAGGGGATCCGAGCAGTACTTC
TRBJ2-7,-,-,TRBV7-8,CASSEAGDGNYEQYF,TGTGCCAGCAGCGAAGCAGGGGACGGGAACTACGAGCAGTACTTC
TRBJ1-2,TRBD1,-,TRBV30,CAWGYRGVDYGYTF,TGTGCCTGGGGTTACAGGGGGGTGGACTATGGCTACACCTTC
TRBJ2-1,TRBD1,-,TRBV29-1,CSVGGTASYNEQFF,TGCAGCGTTGGTGGGACAGCCTCCTACAATGAGCAGTTCTTC
TRBJ1-4,TRBD1,-,TRBV6-5,CASSPDRGRNEKLFF,TGTGCCAGCAGTCCCGACAGGGGGAGAAATGAAAAACTGTTTTTT
TRBJ2-1,-,-,TRBV7-9,CASSKTESSYNEQFF,TGTGCCAGCAGCAAGACAGAGTCCTCCTACAATGAGCAGTTCTTC
TRBJ2-1,TRBD1,-,TRBV6-5,CASSVDRAPLKEQFF,TGTGCCAGCAGCGTAGACAGGGCGCCCCTTAAAGAGCAGTTCTTC
TRBJ2-5,-,-,TRBV5-1,CASSAQSAGSDGETQYF,TGCGCCAGCAGCGCCCAAAGTGCAGGGTCCGACGGCGAGACCCAGTACTTC
TRBJ2-1,-,-,TRBV5-1,CASSLEHEQFF,TGCGCCAGCAGCTTGGAGCATGAGCAGTTCTTC
TRBJ2-4,-,-,TRBV27,CASSSPEGPRNIQYF,TGTGCCAGCAGTTCCCCGGAGGGCCCGCGAAACATTCAGTACTTC
TRBJ2-7,TRBD1,-,TRBV5-1,CASSSGTGGYEQYF,TGCGCCAGCAGCTCGGGGACAGGGGGTTACGAGCAGTACTTC
TRBJ2-7,-,-,TRBV4-3,CASSQDQRTSYEQYF,TGCGCCAGCAGCCAAGATCAGCGGACGTCCTACGAGCAGTACTTC
TRBJ2-7,-,-,TRBV28,CASLLGGIEGVREQYF,TGTGCCAGCCTCCTGGGGGGAATAGAAGGGGTTCGCGAGCAGTACTTC